These 18 T cell receptor beta chains were all obtained from the same sample, sequenced in a study of technical replicates of blood from several donors. The repertoire was sequenced with immunoSEQ multiplex PCR; TCRdb's copy has only in-frame clones and lacks some. The sample records around 81,000 clones, nearly 97% being singletons. Source material: T cells isolated from PBMCs. All receptors come from a human donor in good health.

The chain recombines TRBV18 with TRBJ1-4; a possible D gene is TRBD1 (6 bases). CDR1 is KGHSH and CDR2 is LQKENI in the germline V gene. This CDR3 spans 14 amino acids. The V and J ends lost 6 bases and 8 bases respectively, with 16 bases between them. DNA for the CDR3: TGTGCCAGCTCGGTAGACAGGACTGAAGAAAAACTGTTTTTT. This codes for CASSVDRTEEKLFF.

The chain employs TRBV27 and TRBJ2-7; 8 positions match TRBD1. CDR3 size: 13 residues. Germline CDR1 is MNHEY and CDR2 is SMNVEV (reference sequence). V lost 4 bases, J lost 3 bases, and 2 bases stayed unmatched. The CDR3 protein is CASSWTGSYEQYF. In nucleotides, the CDR3 is TGTGCCAGCAGTTGGACAGGGAGCTACGAGCAGTACTTC.

This chain connects TRBV5-4 to TRBJ1-4, with 7 bases lining up with TRBD1. The CDR3 has 15 amino acids. V lost 5 bases to trimming and J lost 5 bases; unmatched junction nucleotides: 9. Germline CDR1 is SGHNT and CDR2 is YYREEE (reference sequence). CDR3 in amino acids: CASSYAGTENEKLFF. The CDR3 DNA sequence: TGTGCCAGCAGTTATGCCGGGACAGAAAATGAAAAACTGTTTTTT. Using reference TRBV5-4 and TRBJ1-4 for the parts outside the CDR3, the full variable domain is ETGVTQSPTHLIKTRGQQVTLRCSSQSGHNTVSWYQQALGQGPQFIFQYYREEENGRGNFPPRFSGLQFPNYSSELNVNALELDDSALYLCASSYAGTENEKLFFGSGTQLSVL.

The chain carries TRBV4-3 and TRBJ2-7; a weak D match, TRBD1 (7 bases). CDR1 is LGHNA, CDR2 YSLEER, per germline. V shed 5 bases and J shed 2 bases, with 16 bases lying between them. CDR3 length: 15 amino acids. This CDR3 reads CASSWRQGGPYEQYF. CDR3 coding DNA: TGCGCCAGCAGCTGGAGGCAGGGGGGCCCCTACGAGCAGTACTTC.

The CDR3 DNA sequence: TGTGCCAGCAGCCAGTTACCGAGACACTGGAACACTGAAGCTTTCTTT. As protein: CASSQLPRHWNTEAFF. This sequence joins TRBV16 and TRBJ1-1; unclear D gene. The V gene's germline CDR1 is KGHSY and CDR2 FQNENV. CDR3 size: 16 residues. V gave up 3 bases and J gave up 1 base, with 15 bases separating them.

This clone was detected once. The chain combines TRBV6-1 with TRBJ1-2, with D perhaps matching TRBD1 (5 bases). CDR3 size: 13 residues. CDR1 is MNHNS, CDR2 SASEGT, per germline. V gave up 6 bases and J gave up 8 bases, with 16 bases separating them. This CDR3 is CASSDLPGWGYTF. Here the CDR3 DNA reads TGTGCCAGCAGCGACCTACCAGGGTGGGGCTACACCTTC.

The chain links TRBV6-1 to TRBJ1-2, with 8 nucleotides matching TRBD1. CDR3 length: 14 amino acids. Germline V lookup: CDR1 MNHNS, CDR2 SASEGT. With 5 bases clipped from V and 4 bases from J, the junction kept 6 bases outside the gene matches. In DNA, the CDR3 is TGTGCCAGCAGTCCATGGGACAGGCTCTATGGCTACACCTTC. Translation gives CASSPWDRLYGYTF.

This clone was seen only once. The chain is built from TRBV6-5 and TRBJ1-1; D remains ambiguous. Trimming pared 0 bases from V and 3 bases from J, leaving 5 bases between. The CDR3 is 13 residues long. The V gene's germline CDR1 is MNHEY and CDR2 SVGAGI. In nucleotides, the CDR3 is TGTGCCAGCAGTTACTCAGACTACACTGAAGCTTTCTTT. Amino acids: CASSYSDYTEAFF.

The chain links TRBV6-1 to TRBJ2-1; 8 bases fit TRBD2. The germline V gene has CDR1 MNHNS and CDR2 SASEGT. This CDR3 is built from 15 residues. Trimming took 2 bases from V and 5 from J; bases not matched to a gene: 5. CDR3 region: CASSEQLAANNEQFF. CDR3 in DNA: TGTGCCAGCAGTGAACAACTAGCGGCCAACAATGAGCAGTTCTTC.

This chain connects TRBV28 to TRBJ2-7, with D unclear. Trimming pared 5 bases from V and 4 bases from J, leaving 3 bases between. This CDR3 has 10 residues. CDR1 is MDHEN, CDR2 SYDVKM, per germline. CDR3 protein: CASSQYEQYF. In nucleotides, the CDR3 is TGTGCCAGCAGTCAGTACGAGCAGTACTTC.

This clone was detected once. The chain is built from TRBV29-1 and TRBJ2-1, with 10 bases that match TRBD2. In germline, CDR1 is SQVTM, CDR2 ANQGSEA. V lost 7 bases and J lost 6; bases outside the gene matches: 6. This CDR3 comprises 13 residues. This CDR3 is CSGGLAGVNEQFF. CDR3 DNA sequence: TGCAGCGGGGGCCTAGCGGGAGTCAATGAGCAGTTCTTC.

This chain joins TRBV6-6 and TRBJ2-7; the D gene is possibly TRBD1 (7 bases). The V gene lost 0 bases and the J gene lost 3 bases, with 15 bases spanning the gap. The CDR3 has 16 residues. The V gene's germline CDR1 is MNHNY and CDR2 SVGAGI (reference sequence). The CDR3 region is CASSYSGAGGGYEQYF. The CDR3 region has the DNA TGTGCCAGCAGTTACTCGGGGGCAGGGGGAGGCTACGAGCAGTACTTC.

The chain uses TRBV9 and TRBJ2-3, with TRBD2 matching over 12 bases. This CDR3 contains 18 residues. Germline V lookup: CDR1 SGDLS, CDR2 YYNGEE. The V gene end was trimmed by 4 bases and the J gene end by 2 bases; junction bases not matched to a gene: 11. In DNA form, the CDR3 reads TGTGCCAGCAGCTCAAGACTAGCGGGAGACTGGTACACAGATACGCAGTATTTT. Its protein product is CASSSRLAGDWYTDTQYF.

The V call is TRBV2, the J call TRBJ2-7, with 8 bases identical to TRBD2. This CDR3 has 12 residues. Germline CDR1 and CDR2: SNHLY and FYNNEI. Losses at the gene ends were 11 bases for V and 7 bases for J; bases not matched to a gene: 10. This chain's CDR3 is CASEGTRREQYF. The CDR3 DNA follows: TGTGCCTCGGAGGGGACTAGGAGGGAGCAGTACTTC.

This clone was seen just once. The V gene is TRBV27, the J gene TRBJ2-7, with 11 bases matching TRBD2. CDR1 and CDR2 (germline): MNHEY, SMNVEV (reference sequence). The CDR3 sequence is 14 residues long. J gave up 1 base and V 10 bases, and 6 bases lay outside the gene matches. CDR3 DNA: TGTGCCACGCAACTAGCGGGAGATTCCTACGAGCAGTACTTC. This gives the protein CATQLAGDSYEQYF.

The genes are TRBV9 and TRBJ1-1; D gene unclear. V was pared by 0 bases and J by 0 bases, with 9 bases between. Germline V CDR1 and CDR2: SGDLS, YYNGEE. CDR3 length equals 15 residues. CDR3 residues: CASSVAPGLNTEAFF. Written as DNA, the CDR3 is TGTGCCAGCAGCGTAGCTCCGGGGTTGAACACTGAAGCTTTCTTT.

V usage is TRBV14 and J usage is TRBJ2-7; D is undetermined. V shed 6 bases and J shed 4 bases, with 7 bases lying between them. The CDR3 runs 11 residues. Germline V gene data show CDR1 as SGHDN and CDR2 as FVKESK. The chain's CDR3 is CASSDGYEQYF. CDR3 bases: TGTGCCAGCAGTGACGGGTACGAGCAGTACTTC.

V usage is TRBV29-1 and J usage is TRBJ2-7; 9 nucleotides line up with TRBD2. Losses at the gene ends were 6 bases for V and 2 bases for J; bases not matched to a gene: 5. CDR3 size: 13 residues. Germline V gene sequence: CDR1 SQVTM, CDR2 ANQGSEA. The CDR3 DNA is TGCAGCGTAGCGACTAGCGGAGCCTACGAGCAGTACTTC. Its protein is CSVATSGAYEQYF.